This T cell receptor beta chain came from a study of blood T cell repertoires in COVID-19. About the research overall: The United States, Italy and Spain supplied acute and convalescent COVID-19 samples. T cells, B-cell-depleted T cells, or PBMCs provided the cDNA or gDNA that served as material.

Germline CDR1 SGHVS, CDR2 FQNEAQ. The CDR3 sequence is 15 residues long. The junction had 9 bases not matched to a gene; V was cut back by 5 bases and J by 3 bases. Per the original methods: Amplification with reference gene primers provided the estimates of nucleated cell counts. The method was immunoSEQ multiplex PCR; TCRdb's version includes in-frame clones alone and lacks a portion of them. The DNA gave D and trimming, while V, J and clone size come from that table. This table has about 280,000 clones, 88% appearing once. The receptor comes from a man aged 18-30 years with active or convalescent COVID-19. The specimen sequenced was peripheral blood. The rearrangement joins TRBV7-8 to TRBJ1-1, with 7 positions matching TRBD1. DNA of the CDR3: TGTGCCAGCAGCCAACAACAGGGGCTTGACACTGAAGCTTTCTTT. Amino acid sequence: CASSQQQGLDTEAFF.